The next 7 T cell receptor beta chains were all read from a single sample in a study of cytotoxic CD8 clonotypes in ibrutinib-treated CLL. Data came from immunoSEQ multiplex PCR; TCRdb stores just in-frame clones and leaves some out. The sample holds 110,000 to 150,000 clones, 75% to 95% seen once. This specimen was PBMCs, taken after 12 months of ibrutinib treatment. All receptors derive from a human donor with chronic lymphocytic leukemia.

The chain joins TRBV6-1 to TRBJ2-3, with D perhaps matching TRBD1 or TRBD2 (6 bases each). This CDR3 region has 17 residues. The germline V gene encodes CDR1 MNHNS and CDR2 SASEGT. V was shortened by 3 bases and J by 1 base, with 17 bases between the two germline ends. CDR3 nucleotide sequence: TGTGCCAGCAGTGAGAGGAGGGCAGGGGAAGGCACAGATACGCAGTATTTT. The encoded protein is CASSERRAGEGTDTQYF.

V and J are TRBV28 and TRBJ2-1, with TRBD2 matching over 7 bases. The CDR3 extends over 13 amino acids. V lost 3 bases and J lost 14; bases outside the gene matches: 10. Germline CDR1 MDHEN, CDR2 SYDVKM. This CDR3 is CASSFVEGSGEFF. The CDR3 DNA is TGTGCCAGCAGTTTTGTAGAGGGAAGCGGGGAGTTCTTC.

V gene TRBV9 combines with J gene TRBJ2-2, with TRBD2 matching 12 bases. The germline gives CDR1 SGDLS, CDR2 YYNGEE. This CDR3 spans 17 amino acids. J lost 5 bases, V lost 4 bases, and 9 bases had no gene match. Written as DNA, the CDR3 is TGTGCCAGCAGCCTGACTAGCGGGAGAACAGGGACCGGGGAGCTGTTTTTT. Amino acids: CASSLTSGRTGTGELFF.

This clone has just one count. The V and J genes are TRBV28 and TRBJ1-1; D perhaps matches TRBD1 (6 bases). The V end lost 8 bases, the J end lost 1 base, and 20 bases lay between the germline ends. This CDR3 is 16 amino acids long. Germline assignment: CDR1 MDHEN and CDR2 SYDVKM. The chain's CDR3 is CASGGGQALRNTEAFF. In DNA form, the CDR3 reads TGTGCCAGCGGTGGGGGCCAAGCCCTCCGGAACACTGAAGCTTTCTTT. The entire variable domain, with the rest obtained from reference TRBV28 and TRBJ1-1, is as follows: DVKVTQSSRYLVKRTGEKVFLECVQDMDHENMFWYRQDPGLGLRLIYFSYDVKMKEKGDIPEGYSVSREKKERFSLILESASTNQTSMYLCASGGGQALRNTEAFFGQGTRLTVV.

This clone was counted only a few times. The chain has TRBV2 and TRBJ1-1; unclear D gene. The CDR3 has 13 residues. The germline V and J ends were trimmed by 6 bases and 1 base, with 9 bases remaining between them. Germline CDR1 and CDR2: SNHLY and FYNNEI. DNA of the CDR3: TGTGCCAGCAGCAGAGACCAGAACACTGAAGCTTTCTTT. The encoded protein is CASSRDQNTEAFF.

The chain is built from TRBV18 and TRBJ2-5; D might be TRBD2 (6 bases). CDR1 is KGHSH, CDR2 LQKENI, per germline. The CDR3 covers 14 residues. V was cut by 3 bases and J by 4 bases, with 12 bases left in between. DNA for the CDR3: TGTGCCAGCTCACCTCAGGAGGGAGGAGAGACCCAGTACTTC. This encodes CASSPQEGGETQYF.

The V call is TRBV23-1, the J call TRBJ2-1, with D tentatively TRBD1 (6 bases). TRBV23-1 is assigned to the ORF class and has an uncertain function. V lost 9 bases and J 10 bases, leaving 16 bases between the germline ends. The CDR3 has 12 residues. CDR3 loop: CASFVGAQEQFF. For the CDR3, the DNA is TGCGCCAGTTTTGTGGGGGCGCAAGAGCAGTTCTTC.